A selection of T cell receptor beta chains follows, all from one sample in a study of T cell repertoires in cytomegalovirus infection. TCRdb independently ran MiXCR on the reads; one entry per CDR3 protein. The sample has approximately 400,000 distinct CDR3 sequences; 30% to 40% are singletons. Sequenced input: PBMCs. All receptors come from a human donor in good health (CMV status not recorded). Some clones in this sample may be carry-over from other donors' samples. CDR3s include the opening cysteine and the closing phenylalanine or tryptophan. A D gene is named only where the DNA matches it firmly. Clone size is given for some rows only: seen once, a few or many times, or a class if the clone is expanded.

cdr3_nt: TGCAGTGCACTGGACAGGGACCCCTACGAGCAGTACTTC
cdr3_aa: CSALDRDPYEQYF
d_call: TRBD1
j_call: TRBJ2-7
v_call: TRBV20-1
clone_size: -

cdr3_nt: TGTGCCAGCAGCCCCTTAGGGGGGGAGACCCAGTACTTC
cdr3_aa: CASSPLGGETQYF
d_call: -
j_call: TRBJ2-5
v_call: TRBV7-6
clone_size: few

cdr3_nt: TGTGCCAGCAGCTTACGGACCCTTGGGGAGCAGTACTTC
cdr3_aa: CASSLRTLGEQYF
d_call: -
j_call: TRBJ2-7
v_call: TRBV7-8
clone_size: few

cdr3_nt: TGTGCCAGCAGTTTTCACAGGGGGCATGAGTCCGGGGAGCTGTTTTTT
cdr3_aa: CASSFHRGHESGELFF
d_call: TRBD1
j_call: TRBJ2-2
v_call: TRBV12-3/TRBV12-4
clone_size: -

cdr3_nt: TGTGCCAGCAGAGTGGACAGGGCCTACGAGCAGTACTTC
cdr3_aa: CASRVDRAYEQYF
d_call: TRBD1
j_call: TRBJ2-7
v_call: TRBV2
clone_size: many

cdr3_nt: TGTGCCAGTAGTATCCCGGGACAGAAGATCGAAAAAGCTTTCTTT
cdr3_aa: CASSIPGQKIEKAFF
d_call: TRBD1
j_call: TRBJ1-1
v_call: TRBV19
clone_size: -

cdr3_nt: TGTGCCAGCAGTGAAAATGTAGGACAGGGGGATGAAAAACTGTTTTTT
cdr3_aa: CASSENVGQGDEKLFF
d_call: TRBD1
j_call: TRBJ1-4
v_call: TRBV6-1
clone_size: few

cdr3_nt: TGTGCCAGCAGTACCGGACGCCGAAGCTCCTACGAGCAGTACTTC
cdr3_aa: CASSTGRRSSYEQYF
d_call: -
j_call: TRBJ2-7
v_call: TRBV5-6
clone_size: few

cdr3_nt: TGTGCCAGCAGCTTGGCCGGGACAGGGAATGAAAAACTGTTTTTT
cdr3_aa: CASSLAGTGNEKLFF
d_call: TRBD1
j_call: TRBJ1-4
v_call: TRBV5-4
clone_size: few

cdr3_nt: TGTGCCAGCAGCGGGGGACAGGCGGTCACCGGGGAGCTGTTTTTT
cdr3_aa: CASSGGQAVTGELFF
d_call: TRBD1
j_call: TRBJ2-2
v_call: TRBV7-8
clone_size: -

cdr3_nt: TGCGCCAGCAGCCAAGATAGTAACTACAGGGCATTCAATTCACCCCTCCACTTT
cdr3_aa: CASSQDSNYRAFNSPLHF
d_call: -
j_call: TRBJ1-6
v_call: TRBV4-3
clone_size: many

cdr3_nt: TGTGCCAGCAGTTACTCTATCGGGGGCGGTGAGACCCAGTACTTC
cdr3_aa: CASSYSIGGGETQYF
d_call: -
j_call: TRBJ2-5
v_call: TRBV6-5
clone_size: -

cdr3_nt: TGTGCCAGTAGTCCACTTCAATATAGCAATCAGCCCCAGCATTTT
cdr3_aa: CASSPLQYSNQPQHF
d_call: -
j_call: TRBJ1-5
v_call: TRBV19
clone_size: many

cdr3_nt: TGTGCCAGCAGCTTAGTCGGTGGAAATCAGCCCCAGCATTTT
cdr3_aa: CASSLVGGNQPQHF
d_call: -
j_call: TRBJ1-5
v_call: TRBV7-9
clone_size: many

cdr3_nt: TGTGCCAGCAGTTTAGACTATAGATCCGGGGCAGCCAAGTTTGAAGCTTTCTTT
cdr3_aa: CASSLDYRSGAAKFEAFF
d_call: -
j_call: TRBJ1-1
v_call: TRBV12-3/TRBV12-4
clone_size: few

cdr3_nt: TGTGCCAGTAGTATTTCGCAGGGATGGAATGAGCAGTTCTTC
cdr3_aa: CASSISQGWNEQFF
d_call: -
j_call: TRBJ2-1
v_call: TRBV19
clone_size: -

cdr3_nt: TGTGCCAGCCGATCTGTAGGGACATACACTGAAGCTTTCTTT
cdr3_aa: CASRSVGTYTEAFF
d_call: -
j_call: TRBJ1-1
v_call: TRBV6-2/TRBV6-3
clone_size: -

cdr3_nt: TGTGCCAGCAACAGACAAAACACTGAAGCTTTCTTT
cdr3_aa: CASNRQNTEAFF
d_call: -
j_call: TRBJ1-1
v_call: TRBV7-9
clone_size: -

cdr3_nt: TGCGCCAGCAGACTTTTAGCGGGGAGCTACAATGAGCAGTTCTTC
cdr3_aa: CASRLLAGSYNEQFF
d_call: TRBD2
j_call: TRBJ2-1
v_call: TRBV4-3
clone_size: few

cdr3_nt: TGTGCCTGGAGTGAACAGGAATTGATCAATGAGCAGTTCTTC
cdr3_aa: CAWSEQELINEQFF
d_call: -
j_call: TRBJ2-1
v_call: TRBV30
clone_size: few

cdr3_nt: TGTGCCACCCGTACTCCAGATACGCAGTATTTT
cdr3_aa: CATRTPDTQYF
d_call: -
j_call: TRBJ2-3
v_call: TRBV6-2/TRBV6-3
clone_size: few

cdr3_nt: TGTGCCAGCAGCCATTTAGAACGTGATGGCTACACCTTC
cdr3_aa: CASSHLERDGYTF
d_call: -
j_call: TRBJ1-2
v_call: TRBV7-6
clone_size: -

cdr3_nt: TGTGCAAGCAGTCCCCTGGCGGGGAGGGGTAGGTACGATCAGTACTTC
cdr3_aa: CASSPLAGRGRYDQYF
d_call: TRBD2
j_call: TRBJ2-7
v_call: TRBV28
clone_size: -

cdr3_nt: TGTGCCAGTAGCCCAGGGACTAGCGGGGGGAACGGGCAGTTCTTC
cdr3_aa: CASSPGTSGGNGQFF
d_call: TRBD2
j_call: TRBJ2-1
v_call: TRBV19
clone_size: few

cdr3_nt: TGTGCCAGCACCCTAGGGAATGAAGGCTACACCTTC
cdr3_aa: CASTLGNEGYTF
d_call: -
j_call: TRBJ1-2
v_call: TRBV7-2
clone_size: many

cdr3_nt: TGTGCCTCTAGGCGGGGGGAGTTCGGCACAGATACGCAGTATTTT
cdr3_aa: CASRRGEFGTDTQYF
d_call: TRBD2
j_call: TRBJ2-3
v_call: TRBV7-2
clone_size: many

cdr3_nt: TGCAGCGTTGAGGGCGACACCTACGAGCAGTACTTC
cdr3_aa: CSVEGDTYEQYF
d_call: -
j_call: TRBJ2-7
v_call: TRBV29-1
clone_size: few

cdr3_nt: TGTGCCAGCAGTTTCCAGGGCTCTGGAAACACCATATATTTT
cdr3_aa: CASSFQGSGNTIYF
d_call: -
j_call: TRBJ1-3
v_call: TRBV12-3/TRBV12-4
clone_size: -

cdr3_nt: TGTGCCAGCAGATATTCGGGATCCAATCAGCCCCAGCATTTT
cdr3_aa: CASRYSGSNQPQHF
d_call: -
j_call: TRBJ1-5
v_call: TRBV28
clone_size: many

cdr3_nt: TGTGCCAGCAGCCCTTCGGGGGAGGGCGGGGAGACCCAGTACTTC
cdr3_aa: CASSPSGEGGETQYF
d_call: TRBD2
j_call: TRBJ2-5
v_call: TRBV4-2
clone_size: -

cdr3_nt: TGCGCCAGCAGCTTGGACGAACAGGGGGCATCCGAGACCCAGTACTTC
cdr3_aa: CASSLDEQGASETQYF
d_call: TRBD1
j_call: TRBJ2-5
v_call: TRBV5-1
clone_size: -

cdr3_nt: TGTGCCACCAGCAGAGATATCGGGGTTGGCCAGCCCCAGCATTTT
cdr3_aa: CATSRDIGVGQPQHF
d_call: -
j_call: TRBJ1-5
v_call: TRBV15
clone_size: few